Listed below are T cell receptor beta chains from one sample, sequenced in a study of shared clonotypes between healthy human individuals. The protocol was immunoSEQ multiplex PCR, while the TCRdb copy is restricted to in-frame clones and leaves out a portion. Of about 2 million clones detected, 95% appear once; the ten largest clones hold more than 0.1%. Sequences were obtained from naive CD4+ T cells sorted from blood. The receptors stem from a man between 18 and 35 years old in good health. Both conserved end residues are part of each CDR3. The D gene is left open where the match is weak. Not every row has a clone size; where given, it reads once, few, many or a size class.

>TRBV19|NA|TRBJ2-7|TRBD2
CASSTSGIGYEQYF
TGTGCCAGTAGCACTAGCGGGATTGGGTACGAGCAGTACTTC
>TRBV5-8|NA|TRBJ2-2|NA
CASSLPGVGGELFF
TGTGCCAGCAGCTTACCGGGTGTGGGCGGGGAGCTGTTTTTT
>TRBV30|NA|TRBJ1-1|NA
CAWKQSNTEAFF
TGTGCCTGGAAACAGTCGAACACTGAAGCTTTCTTT
>TRBV28|NA|TRBJ1-2|TRBD1
CASSRHRGLNYGYTF
TGTGCCAGCAGCCGACACAGGGGGTTAAACTATGGCTACACCTTC
>TRBV5-1|once|TRBJ2-5|TRBD2
CASSFLSGGPFEETQYF
TGCGCCAGCAGTTTTTTGTCGGGAGGTCCCTTTGAAGAGACCCAGTACTTC
>TRBV10-3|NA|TRBJ2-1|TRBD1
CAITKTGTSSYNEQFF
TGTGCCATCACCAAGACAGGGACCAGCTCCTACAATGAGCAGTTCTTC
>TRBV6-5|NA|TRBJ2-7|NA
CASSPRTGSYEQYF
TGTGCCAGCAGTCCCCGGACGGGCTCCTACGAGCAGTACTTC
>TRBV18|NA|TRBJ2-7|TRBD2
CASSPAGLATYEQYF
TGTGCCAGCTCACCTGCCGGACTAGCGACGTACGAGCAGTACTTC
>TRBV10-3|once|TRBJ1-2|TRBD1
CAIWDRGLDGYTF
TGTGCCATCTGGGACAGGGGGCTTGATGGCTACACCTTC
>TRBV2|NA|TRBJ2-7|NA
CASSGSLGQYF
TGTGCCAGCAGTGGCAGCCTGGGGCAGTACTTC
>TRBV7-2|NA|TRBJ1-5|NA
CASSFQSSQPQHF
TGTGCCAGCAGCTTTCAATCTAGTCAGCCCCAGCATTTT
>TRBV7-2|NA|TRBJ2-3|TRBD2
CASSLVGTSGGRDTQYF
TGTGCCAGCAGCTTAGTGGGGACTAGCGGGGGGAGAGATACGCAGTATTTT
>TRBV6-6|NA|TRBJ2-3|NA
CASKIGPADTQYF
TGTGCCAGCAAAATAGGGCCGGCCGATACGCAGTATTTT
>TRBV2|NA|TRBJ1-1|TRBD1
CASRDRDEAFF
TGTGCCAGCAGAGACAGGGACGAAGCTTTCTTT
>TRBV30|NA|TRBJ2-7|TRBD1
CAWLDRGYEQYF
TGTGCCTGGCTGGACAGGGGTTACGAGCAGTACTTC
>TRBV7-8|NA|TRBJ1-6|NA
CASSTTDSRNSPLHF
TGTGCCAGCAGCACTACGGACAGTAGGAATTCACCCCTCCACTTT
>TRBV9|once|TRBJ2-7|TRBD2
CASSVDAGGTKGSSYEQYF
TGTGCCAGCAGCGTAGACGCGGGAGGTACAAAAGGTAGCTCCTACGAGCAGTACTTC
>TRBV6-1|NA|TRBJ1-2|NA
CASSRFDYGYTF
TGTGCCAGCAGCCGATTTGACTATGGCTACACCTTC
>TRBV5-4|once|TRBJ2-1|NA
CASSLGTSGSYNEQFF
TGTGCCAGCAGCCTTGGAACGAGCGGCTCCTACAATGAGCAGTTCTTC
>TRBV27|NA|TRBJ1-1|NA
CASSLAALRNTEAFF
TGTGCCAGCAGTTTAGCGGCTCTCAGGAACACTGAAGCTTTCTTT
>TRBV7-9|NA|TRBJ1-2|TRBD1
CASKGTAVYGYTF
TGTGCCAGCAAAGGGACAGCTGTCTATGGCTACACCTTC
>TRBV10-2|NA|TRBJ2-1|TRBD2
CATLGQRAGERNEQFF
TGCGCCACACTAGGCCAGAGAGCGGGAGAAAGGAATGAGCAGTTCTTC
>TRBV27|NA|TRBJ1-5|NA
CAGVEGPGPQHF
TGTGCCGGGGTTGAGGGTCCGGGGCCCCAGCATTTT
>TRBV6-1|NA|TRBJ2-1|TRBD2
CASSDQAGLAIYNEQFF
TGTGCCAGCAGTGATCAAGCGGGACTAGCGATTTATAATGAGCAGTTCTTC
>TRBV7-2|NA|TRBJ2-5|TRBD2
CASRYPGLAVLGTQYF
TGTGCCAGCAGATACCCGGGACTAGCAGTTCTGGGGACCCAGTACTTC
>TRBV2|NA|TRBJ2-1|NA
CASSEDLLRVREQFF
TGTGCCAGCAGTGAAGACCTACTCCGGGTTCGCGAGCAGTTCTTC
>TRBV28|NA|TRBJ2-1|TRBD1
CANSKTGGRDEQFF
TGTGCCAACTCAAAGACAGGGGGAAGGGATGAGCAGTTCTTC
>TRBV5-1|NA|TRBJ2-7|TRBD1
CASSFTGTGFYEQYF
TGCGCCAGCAGCTTTACCGGGACAGGGTTCTACGAGCAGTACTTC
>TRBV2|NA|TRBJ2-2|NA
CASSTSAGGNTGELFF
NA
>TRBV6-4|NA|TRBJ2-1|TRBD2
CASRLAATYNEQFF
TGTGCCAGCAGACTAGCGGCCACCTACAATGAGCAGTTCTTC
>TRBV2|NA|TRBJ2-4|NA
CASKGTSSDIQYF
TGTGCCAGCAAGGGGACATCTTCGGACATTCAGTACTTC
>TRBV5-1|NA|TRBJ2-5|TRBD1
CASSLLGGGAKQETQYF
TGCGCCAGCAGCTTGTTAGGGGGCGGCGCCAAACAAGAGACCCAGTACTTC
>TRBV19|NA|TRBJ1-1|TRBD1
CASSSQGAVTEAFF
TGTGCCAGTAGCTCCCAGGGGGCAGTAACTGAAGCTTTCTTT
>TRBV18|NA|TRBJ2-7|TRBD1
CASSPRDRGEQYF
TGTGCCAGCTCACCGAGGGACAGGGGGGAGCAGTACTTC
>TRBV19|NA|TRBJ2-7|NA
CASSYSETVSYEQYF
TGTGCCAGTAGTTATTCGGAAACAGTGAGCTACGAGCAGTACTTC
>TRBV4-1|NA|TRBJ1-4|NA
CASSQDKGTYTATNEKLFF
TGCGCCAGCAGCCAAGATAAGGGGACGTACACCGCAACTAATGAAAAACTGTTTTTT
>TRBV5-4|NA|TRBJ2-1|NA
CASSLGAGSYNEQFF
TGTGCCAGCAGCTTGGGGGCCGGCTCCTACAATGAGCAGTTCTTC
>TRBV5-8|NA|TRBJ1-2|NA
CASSRWGGDSNYGYTF
TGTGCCAGCAGTCGCTGGGGGGGAGACTCTAACTATGGCTACACCTTC
>TRBV6-1|once|TRBJ1-1|TRBD1
CASRSTGGTEAFF
TGTGCCAGCAGATCGACAGGGGGCACTGAAGCTTTCTTT
>TRBV7-9|NA|TRBJ1-2|NA
CASSRPDSFSGYTF
TGTGCCAGCAGCCGCCCGGACAGCTTCTCTGGCTACACCTTC
>TRBV4-2|NA|TRBJ1-1|TRBD1
CASSQETTGGFEAFF
TGTGCCAGCAGCCAAGAAACCACAGGGGGCTTTGAAGCTTTCTTT
>TRBV19|NA|TRBJ2-2|NA
CATEGFMTTGELFF
TGTGCCACAGAGGGATTTATGACCACCGGGGAGCTGTTTTTT
>TRBV19|NA|TRBJ2-1|TRBD2
CASSIGQGLAVGQFF
TGTGCCAGTAGTATCGGACAGGGACTAGCGGTTGGGCAGTTCTTC
>TRBV15|NA|TRBJ1-5|TRBD1
CATSRGGTGLNQPQHF
TGTGCCACCAGCAGAGGAGGGACAGGGCTAAATCAGCCCCAGCATTTT
>TRBV5-1|NA|TRBJ2-2|NA
CASTPRVVNTGELFF
TGCGCCAGCACCCCGAGGGTAGTGAACACCGGGGAGCTGTTTTTT
>TRBV7-2|NA|TRBJ2-7|TRBD1
CASSLGDVTGVYEQYF
TGTGCCAGCAGCTTAGGTGATGTGACAGGGGTCTACGAGCAGTACTTC
>TRBV18|NA|TRBJ1-4|NA
CASSQAGGLFF
TGTGCCAGCTCACAGGCCGGGGGACTGTTTTTT
>TRBV5-1|NA|TRBJ1-1|NA
CASSLEGVGQPTFF
TGCGCCAGCAGCTTGGAAGGAGTTGGACAGCCGACTTTCTTT
>TRBV7-9|NA|TRBJ2-5|NA
CASSLAPRQDQETQYF
TGTGCCAGCAGCTTAGCCCCTCGACAGGACCAAGAGACCCAGTACTTC
>TRBV9|NA|TRBJ2-7|NA
CASSSRGGLSSYEQYF
TGTGCCAGCAGCTCACGAGGGGGGCTTAGCTCCTACGAGCAGTACTTC
>TRBV7-9|NA|TRBJ2-1|NA
CASSLVDSIELF
TGTGCCAGCAGCTTAGTTGACAGCATAGAACTCTTC
>TRBV6-5|NA|TRBJ1-5|NA
CASSSRDKEGNQPQHF
TGTGCCAGCAGTTCCCGGGACAAAGAAGGCAATCAGCCCCAGCATTTT
>TRBV5-3|NA|TRBJ2-5|TRBD2
CARSLVSGKETQYF
TGTGCCAGAAGCTTGGTTAGCGGGAAGGAGACCCAGTACTTC